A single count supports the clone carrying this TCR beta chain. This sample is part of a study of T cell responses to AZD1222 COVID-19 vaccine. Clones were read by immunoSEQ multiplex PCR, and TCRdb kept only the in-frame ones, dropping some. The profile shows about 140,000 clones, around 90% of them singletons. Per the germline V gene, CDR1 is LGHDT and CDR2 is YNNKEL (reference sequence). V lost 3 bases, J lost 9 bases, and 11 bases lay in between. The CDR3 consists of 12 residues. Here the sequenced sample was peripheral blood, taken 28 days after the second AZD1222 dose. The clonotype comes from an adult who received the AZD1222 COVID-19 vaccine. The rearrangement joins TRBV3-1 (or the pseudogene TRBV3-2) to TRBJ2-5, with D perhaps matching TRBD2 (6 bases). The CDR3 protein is CASSQDWGAQYF. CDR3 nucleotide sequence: TGTGCCAGCAGCCAGGACTGGGGGGCCCAGTACTTC.